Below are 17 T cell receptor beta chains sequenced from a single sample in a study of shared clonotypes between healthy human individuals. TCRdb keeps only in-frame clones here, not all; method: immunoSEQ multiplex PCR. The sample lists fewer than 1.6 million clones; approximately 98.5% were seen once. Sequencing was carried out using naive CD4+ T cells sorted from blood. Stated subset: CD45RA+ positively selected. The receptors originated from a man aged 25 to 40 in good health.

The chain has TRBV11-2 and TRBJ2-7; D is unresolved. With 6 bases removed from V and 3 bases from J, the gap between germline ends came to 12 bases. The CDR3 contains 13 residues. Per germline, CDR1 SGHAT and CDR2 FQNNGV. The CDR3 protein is CASSIGPLYEQYF. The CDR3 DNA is TGTGCCAGCAGTATCGGGCCTCTCTACGAGCAGTACTTC.

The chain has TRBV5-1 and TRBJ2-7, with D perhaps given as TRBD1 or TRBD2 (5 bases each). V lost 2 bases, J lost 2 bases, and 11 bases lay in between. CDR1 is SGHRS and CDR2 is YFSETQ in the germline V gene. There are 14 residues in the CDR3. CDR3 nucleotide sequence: TGCGCCAGCAGCTTAAGGGACGTAACCTACGAGCAGTACTTC. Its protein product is CASSLRDVTYEQYF.

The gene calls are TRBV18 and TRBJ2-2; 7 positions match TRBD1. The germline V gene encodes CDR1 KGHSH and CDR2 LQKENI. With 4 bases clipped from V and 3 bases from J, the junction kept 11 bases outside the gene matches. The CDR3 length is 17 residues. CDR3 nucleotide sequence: TGTGCCAGCTCACTCCTCGGACAGGACCTATACACCGGGGAGCTGTTTTTT. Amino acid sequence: CASSLLGQDLYTGELFF.

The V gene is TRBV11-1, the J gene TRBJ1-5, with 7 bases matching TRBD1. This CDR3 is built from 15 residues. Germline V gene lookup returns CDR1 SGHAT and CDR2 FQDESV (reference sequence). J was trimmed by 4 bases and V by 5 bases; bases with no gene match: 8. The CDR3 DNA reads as TGTGCCAGCAGCCTCCGGACAGGCCTTAATCAGCCCCAGCATTTT. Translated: CASSLRTGLNQPQHF.

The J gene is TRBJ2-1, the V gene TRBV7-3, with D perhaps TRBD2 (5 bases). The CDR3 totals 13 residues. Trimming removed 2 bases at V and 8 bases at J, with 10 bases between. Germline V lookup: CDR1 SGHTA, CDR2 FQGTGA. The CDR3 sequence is CASSLRGNHEQFF. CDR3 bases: TGTGCCAGCAGCTTACGAGGGAACCATGAGCAGTTCTTC.

CDR3 loop: CASSGTPQETQYF. Here the CDR3 DNA reads TGCGCCAGCAGCGGGACTCCCCAAGAGACCCAGTACTTC. This chain links TRBV5-1 with TRBJ2-5; tentatively, D is TRBD2 (6 bases). Trimming took 4 bases from V and 1 from J, leaving 8 bases between them. The CDR3 covers 13 residues. The germline V gene encodes CDR1 SGHRS and CDR2 YFSETQ. The variable domain in full, completed from reference TRBV5-1 and TRBJ2-5, reads KAGVTQTPRYLIKTRGQQVTLSCSPISGHRSVSWYQQTPGQGLQFLFEYFSETQRNKGNFPGRFSGRQFSNSRSEMNVSTLELGDSALYLCASSGTPQETQYFGPGTRLLVL.

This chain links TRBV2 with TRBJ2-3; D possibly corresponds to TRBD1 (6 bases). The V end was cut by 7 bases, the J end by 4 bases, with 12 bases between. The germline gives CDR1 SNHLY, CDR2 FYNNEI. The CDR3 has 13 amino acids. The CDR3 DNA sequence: TGTGCCAGCAACGGACAGCTAGCAGATACGCAGTATTTT. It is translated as CASNGQLADTQYF.

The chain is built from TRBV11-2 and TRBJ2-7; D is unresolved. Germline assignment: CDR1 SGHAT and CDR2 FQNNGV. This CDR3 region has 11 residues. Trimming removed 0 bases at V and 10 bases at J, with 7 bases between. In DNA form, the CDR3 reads TGTGCCAGCAGCTTAGACTTCAAACAGTACTTC. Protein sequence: CASSLDFKQYF. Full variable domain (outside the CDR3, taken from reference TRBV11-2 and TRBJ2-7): EAGVAQSPRYKIIEKRQSVAFWCNPISGHATLYWYQQILGQGPKLLIQFQNNGVVDDSQLPKDRFSAERLKGVDSTLKIQPAKLEDSAVYLCASSLDFKQYFGPGTRLTVT.

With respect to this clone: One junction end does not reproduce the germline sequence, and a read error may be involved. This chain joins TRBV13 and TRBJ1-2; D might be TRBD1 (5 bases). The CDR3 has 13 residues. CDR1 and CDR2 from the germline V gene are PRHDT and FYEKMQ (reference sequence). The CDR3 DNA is TGTGCCAGCACCTTACGGGGGTTGGATGGCTACACCTTC. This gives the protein CASTLRGLDGYTF.

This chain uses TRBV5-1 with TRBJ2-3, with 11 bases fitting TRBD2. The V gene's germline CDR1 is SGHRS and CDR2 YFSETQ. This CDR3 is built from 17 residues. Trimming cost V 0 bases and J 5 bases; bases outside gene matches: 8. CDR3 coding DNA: TGCGCCAGCAGCTTGGGCCTTAGCGGGAGGGACAAAGATACGCAGTATTTT. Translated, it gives CASSLGLSGRDKDTQYF.

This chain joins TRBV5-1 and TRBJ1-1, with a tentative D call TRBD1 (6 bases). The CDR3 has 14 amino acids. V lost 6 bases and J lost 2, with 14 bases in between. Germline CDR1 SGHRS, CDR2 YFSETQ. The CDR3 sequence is CASKFGQTNTEAFF. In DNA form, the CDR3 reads TGCGCCAGCAAATTCGGACAGACCAACACTGAAGCTTTCTTT.

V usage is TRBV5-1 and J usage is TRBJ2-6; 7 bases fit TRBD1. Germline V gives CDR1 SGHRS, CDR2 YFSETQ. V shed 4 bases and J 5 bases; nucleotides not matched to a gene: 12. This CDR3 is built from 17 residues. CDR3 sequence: CASSPRDSSFWANVLTF. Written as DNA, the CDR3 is TGCGCCAGCAGCCCCCGGGACAGCAGCTTTTGGGCCAACGTCCTGACTTTC.

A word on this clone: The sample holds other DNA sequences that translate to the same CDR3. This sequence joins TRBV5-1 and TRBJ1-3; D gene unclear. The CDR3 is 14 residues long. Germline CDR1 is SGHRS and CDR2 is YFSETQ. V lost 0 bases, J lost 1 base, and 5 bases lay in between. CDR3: CASSLGLSGNTIYF. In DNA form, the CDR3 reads TGCGCCAGCAGCTTGGGGTTGTCTGGAAACACCATATATTTT.

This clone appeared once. The CDR3 nucleotides read TGTGCCAGCAGCTTAGTGTCCTACAATGAGCAGTTCTTC. As protein: CASSLVSYNEQFF. The V call is TRBV11-2, the J call TRBJ2-1; no reliable D call. The germline gives CDR1 SGHAT, CDR2 FQNNGV. The CDR3 sequence is 13 residues long. Deletions cut 1 base from V and 1 base from J, with 2 bases between.

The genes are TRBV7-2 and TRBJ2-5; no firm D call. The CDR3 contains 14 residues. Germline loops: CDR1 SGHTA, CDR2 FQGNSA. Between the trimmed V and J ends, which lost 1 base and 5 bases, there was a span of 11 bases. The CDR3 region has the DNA TGTGCCAGCAGCTTAGGCTGGCTGGGGGAGACCCAGTACTTC. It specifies CASSLGWLGETQYF.

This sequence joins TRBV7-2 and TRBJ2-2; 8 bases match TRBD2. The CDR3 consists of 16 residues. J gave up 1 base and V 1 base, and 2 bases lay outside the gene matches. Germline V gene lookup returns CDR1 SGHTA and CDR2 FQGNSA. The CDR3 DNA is TGTGCCAGCAGCTTAGTAGCGGGATTGAACACCGGGGAGCTGTTTTTT. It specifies CASSLVAGLNTGELFF.

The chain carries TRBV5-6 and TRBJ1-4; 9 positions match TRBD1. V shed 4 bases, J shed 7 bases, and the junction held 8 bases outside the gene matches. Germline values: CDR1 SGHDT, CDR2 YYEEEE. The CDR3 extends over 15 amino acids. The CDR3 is CASSQPGQGAEKLFF. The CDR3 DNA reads TGTGCCAGCAGCCAGCCGGGACAGGGAGCTGAAAAACTGTTTTTT.